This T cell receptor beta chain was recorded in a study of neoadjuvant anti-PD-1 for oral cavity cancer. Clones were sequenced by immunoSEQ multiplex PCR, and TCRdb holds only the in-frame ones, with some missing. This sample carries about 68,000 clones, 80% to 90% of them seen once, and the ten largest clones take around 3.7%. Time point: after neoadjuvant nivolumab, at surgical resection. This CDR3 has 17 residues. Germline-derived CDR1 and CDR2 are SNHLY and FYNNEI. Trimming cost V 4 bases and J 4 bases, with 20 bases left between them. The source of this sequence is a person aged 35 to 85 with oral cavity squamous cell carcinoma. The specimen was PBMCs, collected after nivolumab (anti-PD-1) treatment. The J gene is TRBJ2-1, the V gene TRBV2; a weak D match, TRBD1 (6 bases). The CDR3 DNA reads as TGTGCCAGCAGTGGCAGGGGCAGGACGGAGCCGTACAATGAGCAGTTCTTC. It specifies CASSGRGRTEPYNEQFF.